Presented here are 23 T cell receptor beta chains from one specimen sequenced in a study of blood T cell repertoires in COVID-19. The table came from immunoSEQ multiplex PCR; TCRdb's copy has only in-frame clones and leaves some out. The sample carries roughly 250,000 clones, approximately 83% recorded once. The specimen was peripheral blood. These receptors originate from a woman of 80 years or more with acute or convalescent COVID-19.

This clone has just a few counts. This chain links TRBV5-1 with TRBJ1-5, with unresolved D. From germline, CDR1 is SGHRS and CDR2 YFSETQ. V shed 4 bases and J shed 4 bases, with 9 bases lying between them. The CDR3 contains 13 residues. CDR3 region: CASSIDINQPQHF. DNA of the CDR3: TGCGCCAGCAGCATAGATATTAATCAGCCCCAGCATTTT.

The chain links TRBV6-5 to TRBJ2-7; 7 bases are a match to TRBD1. Germline-derived CDR1 and CDR2 are MNHEY and SVGAGI. The CDR3 has 14 amino acids. V was pared by 7 bases and J by 3 bases, with 9 bases of the junction left unmatched. The CDR3: CASIRDREFYEQYF. CDR3 nucleotides: TGTGCCAGCATCCGGGACAGAGAGTTCTACGAGCAGTACTTC.

This clone was seen once. The chain joins TRBV18 to TRBJ1-5, with unresolved D. This CDR3 spans 13 amino acids. V was clipped by 4 bases and J by 0 bases, with 4 bases between them. Germline CDR1 reads KGHSH; CDR2 reads LQKENI. DNA for the CDR3: TGTGCCAGCTCACGAGTTAGCAATCAGCCCCAGCATTTT. Translated, it gives CASSRVSNQPQHF.

V is TRBV5-1 and J is TRBJ1-4; D might be TRBD1 (6 bases). The CDR3 runs 12 residues. V was clipped by 2 bases and J by 8 bases, with 7 bases between them. Looked up from germline, CDR1 is SGHRS and CDR2 is YFSETQ. Here the CDR3 reads CASSFQGEKLFF. Here the CDR3 DNA reads TGCGCCAGCAGCTTTCAGGGGGAAAAACTGTTTTTT.

In this sample, this clone turned up once. The chain links TRBV5-1 to TRBJ1-4; no definite D call. The germline V gene has CDR1 SGHRS and CDR2 YFSETQ. CDR3 length equals 15 residues. The V gene lost 3 bases and the J gene lost 3 bases, with 12 bases spanning the gap. The chain's CDR3 is CASSSNSRANEKLFF. CDR3 DNA: TGCGCCAGCAGCTCGAACTCGAGGGCTAATGAAAAACTGTTTTTT. The complete variable domain, with remaining parts taken from reference TRBV5-1 and TRBJ1-4, reads KAGVTQTPRYLIKTRGQQVTLSCSPISGHRSVSWYQQTPGQGLQFLFEYFSETQRNKGNFPGRFSGRQFSNSRSEMNVSTLELGDSALYLCASSSNSRANEKLFFGSGTQLSVL.

This chain connects TRBV28 to TRBJ2-2; D is undetermined. The CDR3 contains 12 residues. The germline V gene has CDR1 MDHEN and CDR2 SYDVKM. Trimming cost V 10 bases and J 0 bases, with 6 bases left between them. The chain's CDR3 is CATQTNTGELFF. In DNA form, the CDR3 reads TGTGCCACCCAAACGAACACCGGGGAGCTGTTTTTT.

V usage is TRBV7-2 and J usage is TRBJ2-5, with a tentative D call TRBD1 (5 bases). The CDR3 loop spans 15 amino acids. Looked up from germline, CDR1 is SGHTA and CDR2 is FQGNSA. Trimming stripped 5 bases from V and 5 bases from J, with 18 bases between. The CDR3 DNA reads as TGTGCCAGCAGCACCGACAGCTCTATTCTGGAGACCCAGTACTTC. It encodes CASSTDSSILETQYF.

This rearrangement joins TRBV21-1 to TRBJ1-5. TRBV21-1 is shown as a pseudogene. This CDR3 contains 17 residues. CDR3 DNA sequence: TGTGCCAGCAGAGCCCTAGCGGCGGGCGAGCGCAATCAGCCCCAGCATTTT. Translated: CASRALAAGERNQPQHF.

CDR3 region: CASSMRLDRGRGDTQYF. In nucleotides, the CDR3 is TGTGCCAGCAGTATGAGACTTGACAGGGGGCGAGGGGATACGCAGTATTTT. The chain recombines TRBV2 with TRBJ2-3, with 10 bases lining up with TRBD1. V lost 5 bases to trimming and J lost 6 bases; unmatched junction nucleotides: 14. Germline V gene data show CDR1 as SNHLY and CDR2 as FYNNEI. This CDR3 is 17 amino acids long.

Only one count was recorded for this clone. The gene calls are TRBV5-1 and TRBJ2-1, with D possibly matching TRBD1 (6 bases). The germline V and J ends were trimmed by 7 bases and 6 bases, with 14 bases remaining between them. CDR3 length: 13 amino acids. Germline CDR1 reads SGHRS; CDR2 reads YFSETQ. The DNA of the CDR3 is TGCGCCAGCGGGCAGGGGACGGTCAATGAGCAGTTCTTC. This gives the protein CASGQGTVNEQFF.

The chain uses TRBV7-9 and TRBJ2-3; TRBD1 agrees at 8 bases. The CDR3 contains 18 residues. The V gene end was trimmed by 7 bases and the J gene end by 0 bases; junction bases not matched to a gene: 15. CDR1 SEHNR and CDR2 FQNEAQ come from the germline V gene (reference sequence). The CDR3 DNA reads TGTGCCAGCACTATCACAGGCAGGGGGCCCCCTAGCACAGATACGCAGTATTTT. The encoded protein is CASTITGRGPPSTDTQYF. The full variable domain, with the rest looked up from reference TRBV7-9 and TRBJ2-3, is DTGVSQNPRHKITKRGQNVTFRCDPISEHNRLYWYRQTLGQGPEFLTYFQNEAQLEKSRLLSDRFSAERPKGSFSTLEIQRTEQGDSAMYLCASTITGRGPPSTDTQYFGPGTRLTVL.

V usage is TRBV10-1 and J usage is TRBJ1-1, with D possibly matching TRBD1 (5 bases). This CDR3 is built from 13 residues. Trimming stripped 5 bases from V and 0 bases from J, with 7 bases between. CDR1 and CDR2 (germline): WNHNN, SYGVQD (reference sequence). CDR3 sequence reads: CASSLGVNTEAFF. The CDR3 DNA is TGCGCCAGCAGTCTAGGGGTGAACACTGAAGCTTTCTTT.

This clone was detected only once. V gene TRBV5-6 combines with J gene TRBJ1-6; 7 positions agree with TRBD1. The CDR3 totals 14 residues. CDR1 and CDR2 (germline): SGHDT, YYEEEE. The V segment lost 6 bases and the J segment 10 bases; nucleotides outside the gene matches: 10. Here the CDR3 DNA reads TGTGCCAGCAAGCTCAGGGGGGATGTCTCACCCCTCCACTTT. This encodes CASKLRGDVSPLHF.

The gene calls are TRBV2 and TRBJ1-2, with D maybe TRBD1 (6 bases). Germline V gives CDR1 SNHLY, CDR2 FYNNEI. The CDR3 is made up of 12 amino acids. V lost 10 bases to trimming and J lost 4 bases, with 13 bases between them. CDR3 amino acids: CAIQGYGYGYTF. DNA for the CDR3: TGTGCCATACAGGGATACGGCTATGGCTACACCTTC.

The chain joins TRBV5-1 to TRBJ2-1, with TRBD2 as a possible D gene (5 bases). The CDR3 is 15 residues long. Trimming shortened V by 0 bases and J by 8 bases, and 15 bases separated the two germline ends. Germline V gives CDR1 SGHRS, CDR2 YFSETQ. The CDR3 DNA is TGCGCCAGCAGCTTGGGGGAGTGGGATGGCGATGAGCAGTTCTTC. This codes for CASSLGEWDGDEQFF.

A remark on this clone: At one end, the junction sequence differs from germline, possibly due to a read error. The CDR3 nucleotides read TGTGCCACCCTTTCCTATACTTCACCCCTCCACTTT. Its translation: CATLSYTSPLHF. V and J are TRBV6-5 and TRBJ1-6; D remains unclear. The CDR3 has 12 amino acids. Germline-derived CDR1 and CDR2 are MNHEY and SVGAGI.

V and J are TRBV5-1 and TRBJ2-2; 7 bases agree with TRBD1. Germline CDR1 and CDR2: SGHRS and YFSETQ. V was pared by 0 bases and J by 7 bases, with 6 bases of the junction left unmatched. The CDR3 consists of 15 residues. As DNA, the CDR3 is TGCGCCAGCAGCTTGGAAGGGGGCATTGACGGGGAGCTGTTTTTT. Encoded protein: CASSLEGGIDGELFF. The full variable domain, its missing parts supplied by reference TRBV5-1 and TRBJ2-2, is KAGVTQTPRYLIKTRGQQVTLSCSPISGHRSVSWYQQTPGQGLQFLFEYFSETQRNKGNFPGRFSGRQFSNSRSEMNVSTLELGDSALYLCASSLEGGIDGELFFGEGSRLTVL.

The chain uses TRBV11-1 and TRBJ1-6; TRBD1 is a possible D gene (6 bases). The CDR3 totals 14 residues. The V end lost 5 bases, the J end lost 8 bases, and 13 bases lay between the germline ends. Germline V CDR1 and CDR2: SGHAT, FQDESV (reference sequence). The chain's CDR3 is CASSAAGAYSPLHF. The DNA of the CDR3 is TGTGCCAGCAGCGCCGCAGGGGCCTATTCACCCCTCCACTTT.

The chain is built from TRBV18 and TRBJ1-6, with a possible D match to TRBD1 (5 bases). The germline V gene encodes CDR1 KGHSH and CDR2 LQKENI. V was pared by 3 bases and J by 8 bases, with 8 bases between. This CDR3 comprises 13 residues. The CDR3 spells CASSPQGYSPLHF. For the CDR3, the DNA is TGTGCCAGCTCACCCCAGGGTTATTCACCCCTCCACTTT.

The J gene is TRBJ1-2, the V gene TRBV28; 7 positions agree with TRBD1. V lost 5 bases, J lost 6 bases, and 6 bases stayed unmatched. The CDR3 extends over 13 amino acids. Germline lookup yields CDR1 MDHEN and CDR2 SYDVKM. CDR3 in DNA: TGTGCCAGCAGTCCCGACAGGGTCAATGGCTACACCTTC. This encodes CASSPDRVNGYTF.

This sequence joins TRBV3-1 (or the pseudogene TRBV3-2) and TRBJ1-5; perhaps TRBD1 as D (5 bases). CDR1 LGHDT and CDR2 YNNKEL come from the germline V gene (reference sequence). V lost 5 bases to trimming and J lost 2 bases, with 7 bases between them. The CDR3 totals 13 residues. CDR3 nucleotides: TGTGCCAGCAGCTCCAGGGGCAATCAGCCCCAGCATTTT. Its translation is CASSSRGNQPQHF.

This chain links TRBV15 with TRBJ2-1, with D possibly being TRBD2 (5 bases). Trimming removed 9 bases at V and 2 bases at J, with 11 bases between. Looked up from germline, CDR1 is LNHNV and CDR2 is YYDKDF (reference sequence). This CDR3 is built from 13 residues. In nucleotides, the CDR3 is TGTGCCACAGGCAACGGGGCCTACAATGAGCAGTTCTTC. Its protein is CATGNGAYNEQFF.

V is TRBV13 and J is TRBJ1-1, with 9 positions matching TRBD1. The V gene's germline CDR1 is PRHDT and CDR2 FYEKMQ (reference sequence). After removal of 5 bases from V and 0 bases from J, the junction contained 7 bases not matched to a gene. The CDR3 is made up of 16 amino acids. CDR3 coding DNA: TGTGCCAGCAGCCCAAGACAGGGGGAGATGAACACTGAAGCTTTCTTT. This translates into CASSPRQGEMNTEAFF.